This T cell receptor (beta chain) was profiled in a study of blood T cell repertoires in COVID-19. About the study: PBMCs, B-cell-depleted T cells, or T cells provided the cDNA or gDNA that made up the material.

Losses at the gene ends were 7 bases for V and 3 bases for J; bases not matched to a gene: 5. The CDR3 length is 13 residues. Per germline, CDR1 SNHLY and CDR2 FYNNEI. Per the study methods: Researchers report that nucleated cell counts were estimated from reference gene primer amplification. The method was immunoSEQ multiplex PCR; TCRdb's version includes in-frame clones alone and lacks a portion of them. The V and J calls and clone size are taken from that table; D and trimming were inferred from the DNA. The sample consists of approximately 380,000 clones, approximately 89% of them appearing once. Participant age was roughly 18 to 89 years, and participants resided in 25 or so US areas. Cohorts were determined from participant-reported clinical history.

Material for sequencing was PBMCs or T cells enriched from blood (not recorded which). The J gene is TRBJ2-7, the V gene TRBV2, with 8 bases fitting TRBD1. The sequence was collected from a woman in her thirties or forties who had been exposed to COVID-19. CDR3 nucleotide sequence: TGTGCCAGCAAAAAACAGGGGGTCTACGAGCAGTACTTC. This codes for CASKKQGVYEQYF. The full variable domain, in which reference TRBV2 and TRBJ2-7 provide the parts outside the CDR3, is EPEVTQTPSHQVTQMGQEVILRCVPISNHLYFYWYRQILGQKVEFLVSFYNNEISEKSEIFDDQFSVERPDGSNFTLKIRSTKLEDSAMYFCASKKQGVYEQYFGPGTRLTVT.